This T cell receptor (beta chain) appears in the sequencing data of a study of glioma-infiltrating T cells. V gave up 1 base and J gave up 2 bases; unmatched junction bases: 3. The CDR3 totals 16 residues. The germline V gene encodes CDR1 SEHNR and CDR2 FQNEAQ (reference sequence). Study-wide results and caveats: Gliomas, especially low-grade, showed above-expected tissue-blood divergence; non-neoplastic patients showed below. CDR3 overlap between tissue and blood was very small.

TCR alpha and beta CDR3 regions were amplified from RNA using iRepertoire nested multiplex PCR. Input was roughly 85-450 ng of tissue mRNA or PBMC total RNA. MiXCR, applied by TCRdb to the multiplex PCR reads, yields one record per CDR3 protein. The sample shows approximately 190,000 distinct CDR3 sequences, approximately 30% of them seen only once. This clonotype was seen more than once but under ten times. What it binds is unknown. The V and J genes are TRBV7-9 and TRBJ2-3; TRBD2 matches at 10 bases. The source material was glioma tissue, nonneoplastic brain tissue, or PBMCs (not recorded which). The clonotype comes from a human donor with low-grade glioma or glioblastoma, undergoing nonglioma brain surgery, or in good health (not recorded which). The CDR3 region is CASSLGLAGATDTQYF. Written as DNA, the CDR3 is TGTGCCAGCAGCTTAGGGCTAGCGGGAGCCACAGATACGCAGTATTTT.